Sequencing of this TCR beta chain was carried out in a study of blood T cell repertoires in COVID-19. Germline trimming cut 3 bases from V and 4 bases from J; bases unmatched to any gene: 8. The CDR3 spans 15 residues. CDR1 and CDR2 (germline): SEHNR, FQNEAQ (reference sequence). Seattle cases were enrolled at active infection and followed longitudinally. The sample holds one count of this clone. As handled by the study authors: Reference gene primer amplification in the assay estimated nucleated cell counts. Profiling relied on immunoSEQ multiplex PCR, and the TCRdb table lists in-frame clones only, not all of them. D and trimming were read from the DNA, whereas the V and J calls and clone size are those reported in that table. The repertoire holds a few hundred thousand clones, with 90% as singletons.

V usage is TRBV7-9 and J usage is TRBJ2-7; TRBD1 aligns across 8 bases. The sample consisted of peripheral blood. The origin of this receptor is a woman aged 55-75 years with COVID-19, enrolled during active disease. The CDR3 region has the DNA TGTGCCAGCAGCTTTCCGGGACAGGTTAGGTACGAGCAGTACTTC. Protein product: CASSFPGQVRYEQYF.